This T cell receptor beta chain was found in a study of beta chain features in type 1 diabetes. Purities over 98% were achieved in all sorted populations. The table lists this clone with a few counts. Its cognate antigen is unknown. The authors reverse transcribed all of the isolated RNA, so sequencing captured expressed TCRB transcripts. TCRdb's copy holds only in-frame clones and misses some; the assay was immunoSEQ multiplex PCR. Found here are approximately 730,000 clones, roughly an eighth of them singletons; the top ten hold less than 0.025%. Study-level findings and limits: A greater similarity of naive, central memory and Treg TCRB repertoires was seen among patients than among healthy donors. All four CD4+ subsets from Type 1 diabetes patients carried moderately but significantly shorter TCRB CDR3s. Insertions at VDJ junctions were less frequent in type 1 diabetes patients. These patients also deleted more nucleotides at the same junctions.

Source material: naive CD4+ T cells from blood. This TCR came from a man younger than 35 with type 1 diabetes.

The CDR3 sequence is CASSAQGGRETQYF. Here the CDR3 DNA reads TGTGCCAGCAGTGCACAGGGGGGTAGAGAGACCCAGTACTTC. The chain combines TRBV6-1 with TRBJ2-5; 8 bases align to TRBD1. The V and J ends lost 4 bases and 4 bases, in that order; junction bases with no gene match: 5. The CDR3 spans 14 residues. Germline CDR1 reads MNHNS; CDR2 reads SASEGT.